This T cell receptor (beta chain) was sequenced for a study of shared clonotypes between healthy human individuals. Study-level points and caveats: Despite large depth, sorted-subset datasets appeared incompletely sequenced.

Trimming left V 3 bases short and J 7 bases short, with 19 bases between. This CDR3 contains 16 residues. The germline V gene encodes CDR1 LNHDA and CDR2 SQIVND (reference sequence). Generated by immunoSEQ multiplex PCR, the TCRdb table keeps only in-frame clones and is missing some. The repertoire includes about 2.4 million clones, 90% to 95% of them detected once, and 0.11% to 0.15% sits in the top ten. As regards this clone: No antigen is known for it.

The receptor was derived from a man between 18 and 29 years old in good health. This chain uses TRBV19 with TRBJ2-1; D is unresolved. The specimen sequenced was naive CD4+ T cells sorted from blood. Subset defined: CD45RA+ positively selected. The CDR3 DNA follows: TGTGCCAGTAGTATTGATCGGCGGCAGCTCGGGAATGAGCAGTTCTTC. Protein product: CASSIDRRQLGNEQFF. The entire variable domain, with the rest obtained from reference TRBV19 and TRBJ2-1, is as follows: DGGITQSPKYLFRKEGQNVTLSCEQNLNHDAMYWYRQDPGQGLRLIYYSQIVNDFQKGDIAEGYSVSREKKESFPLTVTSAQKNPTAFYLCASSIDRRQLGNEQFFGPGTRLTVL.